This record covers a single T cell receptor beta chain. The data stem from a study of T cell responses to AZD1222 COVID-19 vaccine. Libraries were prepared by immunoSEQ multiplex PCR; TCRdb keeps only in-frame clonotypes and omits some of them. The data contain about 150,000 clones, 88% of them singletons. Trimming took 0 bases from V and 6 from J, leaving 15 bases between them. The V gene's germline CDR1 is MGHRA and CDR2 YSYEKL. This CDR3 has 15 residues. This material consisted of peripheral blood, taken on day 0 of AZD1222 vaccination. The chain has TRBV4-1 and TRBJ2-7, with D tentatively TRBD1 or TRBD2 (5 bases each). The TCR sequence derives from an adult in good health. The chain's CDR3 is CASSQEGTPRFEQYF. In DNA form, the CDR3 reads TGCGCCAGCAGCCAAGAGGGGACCCCACGTTTCGAGCAGTACTTC.